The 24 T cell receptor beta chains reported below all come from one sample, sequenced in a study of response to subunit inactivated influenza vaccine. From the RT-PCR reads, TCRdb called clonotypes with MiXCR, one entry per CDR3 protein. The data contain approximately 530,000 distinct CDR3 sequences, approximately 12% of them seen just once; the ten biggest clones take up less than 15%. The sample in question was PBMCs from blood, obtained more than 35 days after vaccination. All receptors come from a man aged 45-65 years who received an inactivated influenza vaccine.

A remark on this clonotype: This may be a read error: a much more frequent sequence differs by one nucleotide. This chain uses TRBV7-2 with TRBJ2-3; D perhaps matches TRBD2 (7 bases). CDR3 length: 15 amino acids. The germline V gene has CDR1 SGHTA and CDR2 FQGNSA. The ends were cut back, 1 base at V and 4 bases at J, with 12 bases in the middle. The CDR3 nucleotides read TGTGCCAGCAGCTTAGAGGGCGGGGGCCCAGATACGCAGTATTTT. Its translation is CASSLEGGGPDTQYF.

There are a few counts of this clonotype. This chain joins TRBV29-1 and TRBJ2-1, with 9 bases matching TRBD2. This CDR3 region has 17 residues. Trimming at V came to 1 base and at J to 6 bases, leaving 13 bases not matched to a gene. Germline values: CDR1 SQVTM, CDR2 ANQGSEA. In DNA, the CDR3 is TGCAGCGTTGAAGTAGGGGCTAGCGGGATATTTCGCAATGAGCAGTTCTTC. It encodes CSVEVGASGIFRNEQFF.

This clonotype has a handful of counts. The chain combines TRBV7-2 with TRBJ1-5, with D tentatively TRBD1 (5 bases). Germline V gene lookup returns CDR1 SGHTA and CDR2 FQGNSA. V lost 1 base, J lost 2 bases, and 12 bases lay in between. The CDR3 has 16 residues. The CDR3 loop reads CASSLVWGRGNQPQHF. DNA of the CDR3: TGTGCCAGCAGCTTAGTTTGGGGCCGGGGCAATCAGCCCCAGCATTTT. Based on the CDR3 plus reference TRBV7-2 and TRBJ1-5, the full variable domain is GAGVSQSPSNKVTEKGKDVELRCDPISGHTALYWYRQSLGQGLEFLIYFQGNSAPDKSGLPSDRFSAERTGGSVSTLTIQRTQQEDSAVYLCASSLVWGRGNQPQHFGDGTRLSIL.

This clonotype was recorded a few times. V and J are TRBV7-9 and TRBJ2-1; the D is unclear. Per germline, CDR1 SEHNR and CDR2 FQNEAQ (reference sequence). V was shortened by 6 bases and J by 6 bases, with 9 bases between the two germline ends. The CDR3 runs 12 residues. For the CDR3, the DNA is TGTGCCAGCAGGGGGATGTCCAATGAGCAGTTCTTC. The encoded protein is CASRGMSNEQFF. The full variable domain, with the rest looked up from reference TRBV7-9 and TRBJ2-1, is DTGVSQNPRHKITKRGQNVTFRCDPISEHNRLYWYRQTLGQGPEFLTYFQNEAQLEKSRLLSDRFSAERPKGSFSTLEIQRTEQGDSAMYLCASRGMSNEQFFGPGTRLTVL.

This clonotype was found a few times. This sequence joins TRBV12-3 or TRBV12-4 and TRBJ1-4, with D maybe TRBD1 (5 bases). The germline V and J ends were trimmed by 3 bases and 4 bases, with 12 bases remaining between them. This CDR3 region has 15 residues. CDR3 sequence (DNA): TGTGCCAGCAGTTTCACTCGGGGCAGTAATGAAAAACTGTTTTTT. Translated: CASSFTRGSNEKLFF.

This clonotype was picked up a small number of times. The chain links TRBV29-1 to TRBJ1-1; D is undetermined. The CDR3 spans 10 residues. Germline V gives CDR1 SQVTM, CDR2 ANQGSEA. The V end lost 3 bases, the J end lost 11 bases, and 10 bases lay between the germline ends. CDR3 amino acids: CSVEQVRAFF. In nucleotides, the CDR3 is TGCAGCGTTGAGCAGGTTCGCGCTTTCTTT.

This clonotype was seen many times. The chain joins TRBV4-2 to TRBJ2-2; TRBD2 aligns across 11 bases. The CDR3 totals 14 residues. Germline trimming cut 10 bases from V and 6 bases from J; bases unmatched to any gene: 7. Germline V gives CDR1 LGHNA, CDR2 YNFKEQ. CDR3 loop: CATLAGGAAGELFF. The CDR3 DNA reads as TGTGCCACGTTAGCGGGGGGGGCCGCCGGGGAGCTGTTTTTT.

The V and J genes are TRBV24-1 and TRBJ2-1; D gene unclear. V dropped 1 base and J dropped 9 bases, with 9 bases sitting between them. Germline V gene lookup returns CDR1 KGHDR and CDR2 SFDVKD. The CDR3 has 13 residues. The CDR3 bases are TGTGCCACCAGTGATTTTTGGAGTAGTGAGCAGTTCTTC. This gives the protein CATSDFWSSEQFF.

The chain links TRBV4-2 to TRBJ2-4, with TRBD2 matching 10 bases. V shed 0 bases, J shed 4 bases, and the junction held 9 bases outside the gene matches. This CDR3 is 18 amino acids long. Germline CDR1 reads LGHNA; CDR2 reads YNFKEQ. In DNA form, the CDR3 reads TGTGCCAGCAGCCAAGATTACGCCGGGACTAGCGCTAAAAACATTCAGTACTTC. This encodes CASSQDYAGTSAKNIQYF.

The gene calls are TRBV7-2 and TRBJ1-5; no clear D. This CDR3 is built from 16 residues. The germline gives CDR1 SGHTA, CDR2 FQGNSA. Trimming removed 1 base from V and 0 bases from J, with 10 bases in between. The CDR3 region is CASSLEAGVSNQPQHF. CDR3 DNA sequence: TGTGCCAGCAGCTTAGAAGCGGGCGTTAGCAATCAGCCCCAGCATTTT.

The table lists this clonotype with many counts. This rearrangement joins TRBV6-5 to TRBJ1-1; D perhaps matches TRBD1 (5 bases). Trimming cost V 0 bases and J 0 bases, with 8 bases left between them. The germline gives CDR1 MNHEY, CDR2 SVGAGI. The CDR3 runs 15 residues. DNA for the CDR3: TGTGCCAGCAGTTACTCGGGGCTCATGAACACTGAAGCTTTCTTT. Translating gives CASSYSGLMNTEAFF.

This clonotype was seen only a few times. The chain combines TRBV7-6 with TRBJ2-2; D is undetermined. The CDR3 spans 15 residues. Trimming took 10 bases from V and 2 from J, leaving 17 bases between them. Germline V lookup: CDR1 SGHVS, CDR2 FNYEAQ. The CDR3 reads CATADRMGNTGELFF. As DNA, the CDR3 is TGTGCCACCGCTGACCGGATGGGTAACACCGGGGAGCTGTTTTTT.

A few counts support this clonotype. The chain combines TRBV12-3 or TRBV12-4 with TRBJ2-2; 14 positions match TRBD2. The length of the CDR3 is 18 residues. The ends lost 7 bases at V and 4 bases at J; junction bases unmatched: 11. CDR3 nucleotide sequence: TGTGCCAGCACCCACGGGACTAGCGGGGGTATAGGCACCGGGGAGCTGTTTTTT. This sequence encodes CASTHGTSGGIGTGELFF.

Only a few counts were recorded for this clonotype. CDR3 coding DNA: TGTGCCAGCAGCTTTCCCCGGGAGGGAACAGATACGCAGTATTTT. It codes for CASSFPREGTDTQYF. The genes are TRBV7-8 and TRBJ2-3; 8 bases agree with TRBD2. V shed 3 bases and J 3 bases; nucleotides not matched to a gene: 5. Germline values: CDR1 SGHVS, CDR2 FQNEAQ. This CDR3 contains 15 residues.

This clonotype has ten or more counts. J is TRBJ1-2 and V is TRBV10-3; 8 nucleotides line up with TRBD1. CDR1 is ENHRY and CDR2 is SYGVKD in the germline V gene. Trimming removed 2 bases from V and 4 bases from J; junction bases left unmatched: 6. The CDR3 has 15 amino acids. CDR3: CAISEASGTGYGYTF. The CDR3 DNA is TGTGCCATCAGTGAGGCCTCCGGGACAGGCTATGGCTACACCTTC.

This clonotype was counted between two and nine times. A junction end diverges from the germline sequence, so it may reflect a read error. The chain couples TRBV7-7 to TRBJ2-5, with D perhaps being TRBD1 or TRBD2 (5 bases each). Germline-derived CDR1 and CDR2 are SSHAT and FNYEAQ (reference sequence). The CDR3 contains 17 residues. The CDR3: CASSLNSGAWGEETQYF. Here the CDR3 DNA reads TGTGCTAGCAGCTTAAATTCCGGGGCTTGGGGAGAAGAGACCCAGTACTTC.

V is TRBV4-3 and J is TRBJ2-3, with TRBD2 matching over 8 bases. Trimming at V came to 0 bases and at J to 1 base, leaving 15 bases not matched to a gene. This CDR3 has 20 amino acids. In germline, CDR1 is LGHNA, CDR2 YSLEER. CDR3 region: CASSQEFSAGGQEGTDTQYF. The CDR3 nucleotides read TGCGCCAGCAGCCAAGAATTCTCGGCGGGAGGCCAGGAAGGCACAGATACGCAGTATTTT.

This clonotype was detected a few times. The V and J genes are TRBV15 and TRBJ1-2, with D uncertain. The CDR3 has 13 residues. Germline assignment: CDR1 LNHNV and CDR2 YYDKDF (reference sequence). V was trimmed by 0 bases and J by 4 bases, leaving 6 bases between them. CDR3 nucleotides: TGTGCCACCAGCAGAGATTTCCGCTATGGCTACACCTTC. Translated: CATSRDFRYGYTF.

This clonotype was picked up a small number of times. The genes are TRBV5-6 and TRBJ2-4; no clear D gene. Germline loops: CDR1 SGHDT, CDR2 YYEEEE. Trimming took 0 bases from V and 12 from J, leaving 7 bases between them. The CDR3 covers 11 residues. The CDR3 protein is CASSLAGSQYF. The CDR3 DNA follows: TGTGCCAGCAGCTTGGCCGGCTCTCAGTACTTC.

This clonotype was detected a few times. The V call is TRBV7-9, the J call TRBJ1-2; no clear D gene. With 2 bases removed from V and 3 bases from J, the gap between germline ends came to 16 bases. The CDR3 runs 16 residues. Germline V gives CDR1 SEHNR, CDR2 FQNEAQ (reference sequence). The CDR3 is CASSLPASTAHYGYTF. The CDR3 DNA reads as TGTGCCAGCAGCTTACCCGCTAGTACAGCCCACTATGGCTACACCTTC.

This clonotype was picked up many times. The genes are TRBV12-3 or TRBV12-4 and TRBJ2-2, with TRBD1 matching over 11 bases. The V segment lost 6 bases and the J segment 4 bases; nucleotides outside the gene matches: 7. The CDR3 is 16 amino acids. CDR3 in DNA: TGTGCCAGCAGAAGACCGGGACAGGGGGTCACCGGGGAGCTGTTTTTT. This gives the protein CASRRPGQGVTGELFF.

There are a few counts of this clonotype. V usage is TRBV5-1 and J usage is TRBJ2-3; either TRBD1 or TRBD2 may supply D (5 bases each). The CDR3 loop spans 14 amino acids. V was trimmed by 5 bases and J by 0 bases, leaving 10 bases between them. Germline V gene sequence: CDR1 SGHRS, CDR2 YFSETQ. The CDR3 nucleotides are TGCGCCAGCAGTGAGGGGATTAGCACAGATACGCAGTATTTT. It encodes CASSEGISTDTQYF.

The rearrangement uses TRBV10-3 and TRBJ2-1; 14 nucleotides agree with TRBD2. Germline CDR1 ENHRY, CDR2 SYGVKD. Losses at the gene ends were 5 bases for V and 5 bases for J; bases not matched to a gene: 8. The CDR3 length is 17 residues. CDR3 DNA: TGTGCCATCAGTTATGGACTAGCGGGAGGATTACACAATGAGCAGTTCTTC. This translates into CAISYGLAGGLHNEQFF.

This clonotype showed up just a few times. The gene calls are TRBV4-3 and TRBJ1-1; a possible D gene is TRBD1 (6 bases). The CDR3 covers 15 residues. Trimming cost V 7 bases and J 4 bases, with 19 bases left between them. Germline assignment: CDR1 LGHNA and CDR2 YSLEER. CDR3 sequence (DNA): TGCGCCAGCAACTCCCAGGGGATAGGGGGCACTGAAGCTTTCTTT. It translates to CASNSQGIGGTEAFF.